This entry features one T cell receptor (beta chain) sequence. Its antigen is not known. One junction end disagrees with the germline gene, perhaps due to a read error. Reverse transcription of 500 to 650 ng total RNA with a constant-region primer produced TCR beta cDNA. Slightly modified ARM-PCR with three nested multiplex PCR rounds yielded TCR beta libraries. TRBV1-TRBV30 forward primers paired with a C-beta reverse primer were used in the first two PCR rounds, which ran roughly 9 cycles each. TCRdb analysed the multiplex PCR reads with MiXCR anew, one entry per CDR3 protein. The sample lists about 180,000 distinct CDR3 sequences, 60% occurring once. The sample originates from a study of tumor-infiltrating lymphocytes in primary liver carcinoma. At the level of the study: Spanning 30 to 69 years of age, the patients were men and women. Staging placed the tumors at T1-T3 N0M0, and they measured roughly 4.2 to 11 cm across. Whole-study findings and limits: Tumor-blood pairs (like tumor-adjacent pairs) overlapped less than tumor region pairs did.

The CDR3 covers 13 residues. Germline V gene lookup returns CDR1 MDHEN and CDR2 SYDVKM. RNA was extracted from whole blood without cell sorting, alongside germline DNA. Patients had chronic HBV infection and were treatment-naive. The chain couples TRBV28 to TRBJ2-7, with D hard to call. The clonotype originates from a man aged 40-50 years with primary liver carcinoma and hepatitis B virus infection. The sample comprised peripheral blood. CDR3 in DNA: TGTGCCAGTAGTTTTGATTTCTCCTACGAGCAGTACTTC. Translation gives CASSFDFSYEQYF.